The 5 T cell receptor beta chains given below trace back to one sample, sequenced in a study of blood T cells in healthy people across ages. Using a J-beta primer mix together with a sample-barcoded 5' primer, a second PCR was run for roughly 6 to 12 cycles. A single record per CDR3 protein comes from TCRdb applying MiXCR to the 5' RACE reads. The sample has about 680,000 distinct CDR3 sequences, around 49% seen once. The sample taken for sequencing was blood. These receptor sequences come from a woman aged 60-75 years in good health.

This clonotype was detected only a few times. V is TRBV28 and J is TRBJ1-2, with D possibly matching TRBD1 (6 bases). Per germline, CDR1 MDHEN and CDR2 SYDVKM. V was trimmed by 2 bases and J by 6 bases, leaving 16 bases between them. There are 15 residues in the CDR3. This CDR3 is CASSLVEGEVDGYTF. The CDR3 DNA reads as TGTGCCAGCAGTTTAGTCGAGGGGGAAGTGGATGGCTACACCTTC.

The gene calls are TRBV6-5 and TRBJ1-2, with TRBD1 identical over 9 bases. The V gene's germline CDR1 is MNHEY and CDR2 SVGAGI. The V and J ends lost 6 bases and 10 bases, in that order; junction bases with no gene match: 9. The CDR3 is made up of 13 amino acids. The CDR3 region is CASSRPGTGSYTF. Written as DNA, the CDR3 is TGTGCCAGCAGCCGACCCGGGACAGGGTCCTACACCTTC.

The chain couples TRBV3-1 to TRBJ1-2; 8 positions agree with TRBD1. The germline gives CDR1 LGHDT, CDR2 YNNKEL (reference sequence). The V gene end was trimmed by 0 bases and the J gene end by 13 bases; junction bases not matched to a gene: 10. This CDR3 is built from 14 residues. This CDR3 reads CASSQDQGARSCTF. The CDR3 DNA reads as TGTGCCAGCAGCCAAGATCAGGGGGCGCGGAGCTGCACCTTC.

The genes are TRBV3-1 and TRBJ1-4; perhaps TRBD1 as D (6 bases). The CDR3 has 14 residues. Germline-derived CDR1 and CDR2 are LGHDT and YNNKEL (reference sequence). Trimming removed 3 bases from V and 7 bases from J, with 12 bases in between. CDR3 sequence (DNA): TGTGCCAGCAGCCAGGCGACAGGCGCTGAAAAACTGTTTTTT. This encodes CASSQATGAEKLFF.

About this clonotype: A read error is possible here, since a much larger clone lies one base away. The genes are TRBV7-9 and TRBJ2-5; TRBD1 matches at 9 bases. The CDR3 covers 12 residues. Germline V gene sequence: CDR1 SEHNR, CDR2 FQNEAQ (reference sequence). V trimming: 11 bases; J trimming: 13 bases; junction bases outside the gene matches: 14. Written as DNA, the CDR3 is TGTGCCGGGGGACAGGGTCCGCGGGAGCGGTACTTC. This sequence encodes CAGGQGPRERYF.